Only a few counts were recorded for the clone carrying this TCR beta chain. The germline V and J ends were trimmed by 2 bases and 10 bases, with 11 bases remaining between them. Germline loops: CDR1 SGHDN, CDR2 FVKESK. This CDR3 contains 12 residues. The data were produced by immunoSEQ multiplex PCR, yet TCRdb's version contains in-frame clones alone and is incomplete. Of over 10,000 clones in the sample, approximately 28% were seen once. The data belong to a study of T cells in localized non-small cell lung cancer. The material was lung tumor tissue, obtained before any cancer treatment. This clonotype was obtained from an older female donor with stage I lung adenocarcinoma. This sequence joins TRBV14 and TRBJ1-2; D gene ambiguous. In nucleotides, the CDR3 is TGTGCCAGCAGCCAAATTCACGTGGACTACACCTTC. Protein sequence: CASSQIHVDYTF.